The entry below gives a single TCR beta chain sequence along with its context. The source of the sample is a study of blood T cells in healthy people across ages. Combining a sample-barcoded 5' primer with a J-beta primer mix, a second PCR ran for roughly 7 to 12 cycles. TCRdb fed the 5' RACE reads into MiXCR, producing one record per CDR3 protein. Among hundreds of thousands of distinct CDR3 sequences listed, roughly 31% were seen once. The source is a woman at least 80 years old in good health. The sequencing sample was made of blood.

CDR3 in amino acids: CASSQDLTGGSNQPQHF. DNA of the CDR3: TGTGCCAGCAGCCAAGATCTCACAGGGGGTAGCAATCAGCCCCAGCATTTT. V gene TRBV3-1 combines with J gene TRBJ1-5; 8 nucleotides line up with TRBD1. J lost 0 bases, V lost 0 bases, and 4 bases had no gene match. Looked up from germline, CDR1 is LGHDT and CDR2 is YNNKEL (reference sequence). The CDR3 covers 17 residues.